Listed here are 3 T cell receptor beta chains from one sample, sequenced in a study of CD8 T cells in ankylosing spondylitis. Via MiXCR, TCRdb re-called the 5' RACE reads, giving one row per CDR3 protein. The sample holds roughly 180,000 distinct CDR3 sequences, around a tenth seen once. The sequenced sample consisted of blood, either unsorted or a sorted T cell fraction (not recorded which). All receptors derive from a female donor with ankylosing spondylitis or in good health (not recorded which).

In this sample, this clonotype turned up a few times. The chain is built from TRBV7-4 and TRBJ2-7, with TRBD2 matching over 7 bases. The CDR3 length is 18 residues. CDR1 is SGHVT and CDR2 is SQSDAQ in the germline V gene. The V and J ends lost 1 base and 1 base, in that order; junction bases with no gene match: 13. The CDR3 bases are TGTGCCAGCAGCTTAGAGAGGGACTATTGGAAGGGGTCCTACGAGCAGTACTTC. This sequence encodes CASSLERDYWKGSYEQYF.

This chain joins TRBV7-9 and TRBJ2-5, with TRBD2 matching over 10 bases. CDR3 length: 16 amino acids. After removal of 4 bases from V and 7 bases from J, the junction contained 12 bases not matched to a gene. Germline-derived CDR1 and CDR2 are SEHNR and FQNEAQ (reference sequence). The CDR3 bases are TGTGCCAGCAGCTCCGACCTAGCGGGAGTGAAGGGGACCCAGTACTTC. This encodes CASSSDLAGVKGTQYF. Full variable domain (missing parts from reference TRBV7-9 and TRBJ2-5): DTGVSQNPRHKITKRGQNVTFRCDPISEHNRLYWYRQTLGQGPEFLTYFQNEAQLEKSRLLSDRFSAERPKGSFSTLEIQRTEQGDSAMYLCASSSDLAGVKGTQYFGPGTRLLVL.

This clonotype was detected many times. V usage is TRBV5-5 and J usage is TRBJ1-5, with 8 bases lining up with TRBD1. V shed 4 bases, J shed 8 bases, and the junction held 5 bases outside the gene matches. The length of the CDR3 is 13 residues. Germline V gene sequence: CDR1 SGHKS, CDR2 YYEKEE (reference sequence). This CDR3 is CASSRTGQEPQHF. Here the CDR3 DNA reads TGTGCCAGCAGCAGGACAGGGCAAGAGCCCCAGCATTTT. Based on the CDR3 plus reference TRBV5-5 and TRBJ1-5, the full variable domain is DAGVTQSPTHLIKTRGQQVTLRCSPISGHKSVSWYQQVLGQGPQFIFQYYEKEERGRGNFPDRFSARQFPNYSSELNVNALLLGDSALYLCASSRTGQEPQHFGDGTRLSIL.